The sequence of this T cell receptor (beta chain) was determined in a study of blood T cells in healthy people across ages. A J-beta primer mix and a sample-barcoded 5' primer were used in a second PCR of roughly 6 to 11 cycles. From the 5' RACE reads, TCRdb called clonotypes with MiXCR, one entry per CDR3 protein. Altogether some 790,000 distinct CDR3 sequences are present, 29% being singletons, with the ten largest covering roughly a sixth. The length of the CDR3 is 15 residues. Germline V gene sequence: CDR1 KGHSH, CDR2 LQKENI. Trimming stripped 3 bases from V and 3 bases from J, with 12 bases between. At least ten counts were recorded for this clonotype.

The chain combines TRBV18 with TRBJ2-1, with D perhaps matching TRBD2 (5 bases). The clonotype originates from an elderly woman in good health. The sample taken for sequencing was blood. The CDR3 reads CASSPVASGYNEQFF. The CDR3 region has the DNA TGTGCCAGCTCACCCGTTGCAAGCGGCTACAATGAGCAGTTCTTC.